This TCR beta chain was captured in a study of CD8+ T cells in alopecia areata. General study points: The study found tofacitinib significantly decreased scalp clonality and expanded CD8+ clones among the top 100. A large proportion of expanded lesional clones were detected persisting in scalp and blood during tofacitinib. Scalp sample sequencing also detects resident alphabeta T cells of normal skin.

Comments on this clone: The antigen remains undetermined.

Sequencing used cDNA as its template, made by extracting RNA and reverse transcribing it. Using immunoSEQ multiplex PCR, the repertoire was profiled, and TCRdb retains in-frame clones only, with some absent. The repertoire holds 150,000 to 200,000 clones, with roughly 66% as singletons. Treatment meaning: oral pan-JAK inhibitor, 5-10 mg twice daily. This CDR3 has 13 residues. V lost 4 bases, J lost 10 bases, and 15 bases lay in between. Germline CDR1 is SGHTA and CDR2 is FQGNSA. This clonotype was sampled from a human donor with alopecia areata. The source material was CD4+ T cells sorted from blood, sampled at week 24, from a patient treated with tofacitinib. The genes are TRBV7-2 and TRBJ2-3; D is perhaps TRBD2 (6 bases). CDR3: CASSSTRGSAQYF. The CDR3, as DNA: TGTGCCAGCAGCTCAACCCGGGGGTCCGCGCAGTATTTT.